The 26 T cell receptor beta chains given below trace back to one sample, sequenced in a study of blood T cell repertoires in COVID-19 (dated by TCRdb to about 2020). The library was built by means of the immunoSEQ multiplex PCR assay. In its TCRdb copy, this immuneACCESS table keeps in-frame sequences only and misses some clones. Where compared with another copy, unresolved V genes explain less than half of these, and the others have no known cause. A total of around 360,000 clones appear in this sample, about 90% of them only once. The biggest ten clones account for around 9.3% of the sample. Sequences were obtained from peripheral blood. These receptors were taken from a woman aged 25 to 39 with COVID-19, enrolled during active disease.

This clone was seen only a few times. The chain is built from TRBV24-1 and TRBJ2-3; no reliable D call. Looked up from germline, CDR1 is KGHDR and CDR2 is SFDVKD. Trimming cost V 5 bases and J 1 base, with 15 bases left between them. The CDR3 consists of 16 residues. CDR3: CATSVGSYWGTDTQYF. The CDR3 coding sequence is TGTGCCACCAGTGTCGGGTCATATTGGGGCACAGATACGCAGTATTTT.

This chain uses TRBV24-1 with TRBJ2-5; perhaps TRBD2 as D (5 bases). V lost 6 bases and J lost 5, with 18 bases in between. CDR1 and CDR2 (germline): KGHDR, SFDVKD. This CDR3 has 15 residues. The CDR3 region is CATSTRGTLRETQYF. As DNA, the CDR3 is TGTGCCACCAGTACCCGGGGTACCCTCAGGGAGACCCAGTACTTC.

The CDR3 protein is CASRPDRGQNTEAFF. CDR3 DNA sequence: TGTGCCAGCAGACCCGACAGGGGCCAGAACACTGAAGCTTTCTTT. The chain is built from TRBV7-6 and TRBJ1-1, with 8 positions matching TRBD1. With V trimmed by 6 bases and J by 1 base, 7 bases remained unmatched. The CDR3 loop spans 15 amino acids. In germline, CDR1 is SGHVS, CDR2 FNYEAQ.

V and J are TRBV20-1 and TRBJ1-2, with D tentatively TRBD1 (5 bases). The V end lost 1 base, the J end lost 13 bases, and 13 bases lay between the germline ends. This CDR3 region has 11 residues. Germline lookup yields CDR1 DFQATT and CDR2 SNEGSKA (reference sequence). CDR3 coding DNA: TGCAGTGCTAGAGCTGATTACAGGACCACCTTC. Amino acid sequence: CSARADYRTTF.

The table lists this clone with a count of one. The rearrangement links TRBV10-1 to TRBJ2-1; D is possibly TRBD1 (6 bases). The CDR3 length is 14 residues. The V and J ends lost 3 bases and 5 bases respectively, with 11 bases between them. Germline V gives CDR1 WNHNN, CDR2 SYGVQD (reference sequence). The CDR3 DNA follows: TGCGCCAGCAGTGACCCAGGGGTTCACAATGAGCAGTTCTTC. Its translation: CASSDPGVHNEQFF.

The chain carries TRBV6-4 and TRBJ2-7; D may be TRBD1 (5 bases). The CDR3 is 16 amino acids. The germline V gene has CDR1 MRHNA and CDR2 SNTAGT. Trimming shortened V by 0 bases and J by 5 bases, and 17 bases separated the two germline ends. The CDR3 sequence is CASSDSGNRTLDEQYF. CDR3 DNA: TGTGCCAGCAGTGACTCGGGTAACAGGACCCTTGACGAGCAGTACTTC.

This chain uses TRBV28 with TRBJ1-1, with TRBD1 matching 8 bases. Losses at the gene ends were 5 bases for V and 5 bases for J; bases not matched to a gene: 4. The CDR3 has 13 residues. CDR1 is MDHEN, CDR2 SYDVKM, per germline. DNA of the CDR3: TGTGCCAGCAGTCCAAGGACAGGGACTGAAGCTTTCTTT. This encodes CASSPRTGTEAFF.

The CDR3 sequence is CASLQEGRLGDTQYF. For the CDR3, the DNA is TGCGCCAGCCTACAGGAGGGGAGGCTGGGAGATACGCAGTATTTT. The rearrangement links TRBV5-1 to TRBJ2-3; perhaps TRBD2 as D (6 bases). Trimming left V 7 bases short and J 5 bases short, with 20 bases between. The CDR3 has 15 residues. The germline V gene encodes CDR1 SGHRS and CDR2 YFSETQ.

This chain uses TRBV5-5 with TRBJ1-2; D uncertain. V dropped 4 bases and J dropped 0 bases, with 16 bases sitting between them. CDR1 and CDR2 (germline): SGHKS, YYEKEE (reference sequence). The CDR3 totals 16 residues. For the CDR3, the DNA is TGTGCCAGCAGCCCCCCGGGTTCTCTTCCTAACTATGGCTACACCTTC. It is translated as CASSPPGSLPNYGYTF. The full variable domain, completed using reference TRBV5-5 and TRBJ1-2, is DAGVTQSPTHLIKTRGQQVTLRCSPISGHKSVSWYQQVLGQGPQFIFQYYEKEERGRGNFPDRFSARQFPNYSSELNVNALLLGDSALYLCASSPPGSLPNYGYTFGSGTRLTVV.

V usage is TRBV10-3 and J usage is TRBJ2-3; 7 nucleotides align to TRBD1. The CDR3 sequence is 13 residues long. With V trimmed by 10 bases and J by 4 bases, 8 bases remained unmatched. Germline CDR1 is ENHRY and CDR2 is SYGVKD. This chain's CDR3 is CATQGGMADTQYF. CDR3 DNA: TGTGCCACGCAAGGGGGCATGGCAGATACGCAGTATTTT.

The V call is TRBV28, the J call TRBJ2-3; TRBD2 agrees at 9 bases. The CDR3 sequence is 15 residues long. Unmatched junction bases numbered 6, after V lost 6 bases and J lost 2 bases. Germline CDR1 MDHEN, CDR2 SYDVKM. The CDR3 loop reads CASSSVAGVTDTQYF. DNA for the CDR3: TGTGCCAGCAGCTCCGTAGCGGGAGTCACAGATACGCAGTATTTT.

V gene TRBV28 combines with J gene TRBJ1-4; D remains unclear. This CDR3 region has 17 residues. Germline loops: CDR1 MDHEN, CDR2 SYDVKM. V lost 5 bases and J lost 7, with 23 bases in between. The CDR3: CASSPSPRSKPSEKLFF. CDR3 nucleotides: TGTGCCAGCAGTCCATCCCCCCGTAGCAAACCTAGTGAAAAACTGTTTTTT.

As for this clone: The same CDR3 also results from other DNA sequences found in this sample. The CDR3: CSASSAYEQYF. The CDR3 DNA reads as TGCAGTGCTAGTTCCGCCTACGAGCAGTACTTC. This chain joins TRBV20-1 and TRBJ2-7, with unresolved D. Germline V gene sequence: CDR1 DFQATT, CDR2 SNEGSKA (reference sequence). The CDR3 extends over 11 amino acids. Deletions cut 3 bases from V and 2 bases from J, with 5 bases between.

CDR3 sequence reads: CASSTRLTDTQYF. CDR3 in DNA: TGTGCCAGCAGCACCAGACTAACAGATACGCAGTATTTT. The chain links TRBV11-2 to TRBJ2-3; tentative D call: TRBD2 (5 bases). V was clipped by 5 bases and J by 3 bases, with 9 bases between them. Germline V CDR1 and CDR2: SGHAT, FQNNGV. This CDR3 region has 13 residues. Looking up the rest from reference TRBV11-2 and TRBJ2-3 gives the full variable domain: EAGVAQSPRYKIIEKRQSVAFWCNPISGHATLYWYQQILGQGPKLLIQFQNNGVVDDSQLPKDRFSAERLKGVDSTLKIQPAKLEDSAVYLCASSTRLTDTQYFGPGTRLTVL.

Details on this clone: Other nucleotide sequences from this sample produce the same CDR3. The chain links TRBV5-1 to TRBJ2-1, with D possibly matching TRBD2 (6 bases). This CDR3 spans 13 amino acids. V dropped 4 bases and J dropped 4 bases, with 9 bases sitting between them. Germline V gene lookup returns CDR1 SGHRS and CDR2 YFSETQ. CDR3 sequence: CASSLGLYNEQFF. As DNA, the CDR3 is TGCGCCAGCAGCCTAGGACTATACAATGAGCAGTTCTTC. The full variable domain, completed using reference TRBV5-1 and TRBJ2-1, is KAGVTQTPRYLIKTRGQQVTLSCSPISGHRSVSWYQQTPGQGLQFLFEYFSETQRNKGNFPGRFSGRQFSNSRSEMNVSTLELGDSALYLCASSLGLYNEQFFGPGTRLTVL.

The CDR3 sequence: CASSLAGLQRELSGELFF. As DNA, the CDR3 is TGTGCCAGCAGCTTAGCGGGCTTACAGCGGGAGCTTTCCGGGGAGCTGTTTTTT. The chain is built from TRBV7-6 and TRBJ2-2, with 8 nucleotides matching TRBD2. Germline V gene data show CDR1 as SGHVS and CDR2 as FNYEAQ. The CDR3 has 18 residues. V lost 0 bases, J lost 6 bases, and 12 bases stayed unmatched.

The CDR3 coding sequence is TGTGCCAGCAGTTCCGGTCGCGCCTCGTCACCCCTCCACTTT. It encodes CASSSGRASSPLHF. The chain joins TRBV28 to TRBJ1-6; no reliable D call. This CDR3 is 14 amino acids long. V was shortened by 4 bases and J by 10 bases, with 14 bases between the two germline ends. Germline CDR1 and CDR2: MDHEN and SYDVKM.

The genes are TRBV6-5 and TRBJ1-2; D is unclear. CDR3 length: 12 amino acids. The V gene lost 4 bases and the J gene lost 7 bases, with 10 bases spanning the gap. Germline CDR1 reads MNHEY; CDR2 reads SVGAGI. CDR3 loop: CASSSVRLGYTF. DNA for the CDR3: TGTGCCAGCAGTTCAGTCCGTCTTGGCTACACCTTC.

This chain's CDR3 is CASSPTGGVGSPLHF. The CDR3 DNA follows: TGTGCCAGCAGTCCCACAGGGGGAGTAGGTTCACCCCTCCACTTT. This chain links TRBV27 with TRBJ1-6, with 8 positions matching TRBD1. V trimming: 5 bases; J trimming: 9 bases; junction bases outside the gene matches: 9. CDR1 MNHEY and CDR2 SMNVEV come from the germline V gene (reference sequence). This CDR3 comprises 15 residues.

The chain has TRBV6-5 and TRBJ2-3; TRBD1 might be the D (5 bases). The CDR3 length is 13 residues. CDR1 MNHEY and CDR2 SVGAGI come from the germline V gene. V was trimmed by 8 bases and J by 0 bases, leaving 9 bases between them. The CDR3 coding sequence is TGTGCCAGCGGTAGGGGCAGCACAGATACGCAGTATTTT. This sequence encodes CASGRGSTDTQYF.

Points on this clone: Different DNA sequences within this sample yield the same CDR3. The V call is TRBV5-1, the J call TRBJ2-7; 8 bases are a match to TRBD1. Germline assignment: CDR1 SGHRS and CDR2 YFSETQ. The J segment lost 2 bases and the V segment lost 4 bases, leaving 5 bases of the junction unmatched. The CDR3 has 14 residues. CDR3 nucleotides: TGCGCCAGCAGCCTTGGGACAGGAGCCTACGAGCAGTACTTC. This codes for CASSLGTGAYEQYF.

The chain's CDR3 is CASSFLGLAGGYRAYNEQFF. CDR3 nucleotides: TGCGCCAGCAGCTTCCTTGGACTAGCGGGAGGTTACAGGGCTTACAATGAGCAGTTCTTC. This rearrangement joins TRBV5-1 to TRBJ2-1; 14 bases map to TRBD2. Losses at the gene ends were 2 bases for V and 4 bases for J; bases not matched to a gene: 14. The CDR3 totals 20 residues. Germline-derived CDR1 and CDR2 are SGHRS and YFSETQ.

The chain recombines TRBV24-1 with TRBJ1-2; TRBD1 matches at 7 bases. Trimming removed 4 bases from V and 8 bases from J; junction bases left unmatched: 6. The CDR3 is 13 amino acids. Germline assignment: CDR1 KGHDR and CDR2 SFDVKD. The chain's CDR3 is CATSDRGFGGYTF. The CDR3 bases are TGTGCCACCAGTGACAGGGGGTTTGGCGGCTACACCTTC.

In this sample, this clone turned up a few times. This chain joins TRBV14 and TRBJ1-3; the D gene is possibly TRBD1 (5 bases). From germline, CDR1 is SGHDN and CDR2 FVKESK. There are 17 residues in the CDR3. With 3 bases removed from V and 0 bases from J, the gap between germline ends came to 15 bases. Here the CDR3 DNA reads TGTGCCAGCAGCCAGCACAGGCCATCACTCTCTGGAAACACCATATATTTT. Its translation is CASSQHRPSLSGNTIYF.

V is TRBV19 and J is TRBJ2-3, with 11 bases identical to TRBD1. With 3 bases clipped from V and 4 bases from J, the junction kept 3 bases outside the gene matches. This CDR3 contains 15 residues. The germline CDR1 and CDR2 sequences are LNHDA and SQIVND (reference sequence). The CDR3 is CASSIVGQGADTQYF. The CDR3 DNA reads TGTGCCAGTAGTATCGTGGGACAGGGGGCAGATACGCAGTATTTT.

The rearrangement joins TRBV28 to TRBJ2-2, with 7 bases fitting TRBD1. In germline, CDR1 is MDHEN, CDR2 SYDVKM. V dropped 6 bases and J dropped 4; count of bases not matched to a gene: 11. This CDR3 is built from 16 residues. CDR3 residues: CASSSATGRATGELFF. The CDR3 DNA reads TGTGCCAGCAGCTCCGCGACAGGGAGAGCCACCGGGGAGCTGTTTTTT.